The rows below give T cell receptor beta chains drawn from one sample of a study of blood T cell repertoires in COVID-19. The table came from immunoSEQ multiplex PCR; TCRdb's copy has only in-frame clones and leaves some out. This sample carries approximately 50,000 clones, more than 75% of them seen once, and the ten largest clones take approximately 4%. The sample comprised peripheral blood. Receptors were obtained from a human donor in a cohort sampled during active COVID-19. The CDR3 runs from the conserved cysteine through the conserved F or W. A D gene is named only where the DNA matches it firmly. The size field is filled for only some rows; it gives once, few, many or a size class.

CDR3 DNA | CDR3 protein | clone size | J gene | D gene | V gene
TGTGCCACCAGCAGTCTTTACACCGGGGAGCTGTTTTTT | CATSSLYTGELFF | few | TRBJ2-2 | NA | TRBV15
TGTGCCAGCAGCTTAAGGCTAGCGGGTACCTACGAGCAGTACTTC | CASSLRLAGTYEQYF | once | TRBJ2-7 | TRBD2 | TRBV11-2
TGCGCCAGCACCAAGTCCGAGACAGGGAACACTGAAGCTTTCTTT | CASTKSETGNTEAFF | NA | TRBJ1-1 | NA | TRBV5-1
TGTGCCAGCGGAACGGGACAGATTTACGAGCAGTACTTC | CASGTGQIYEQYF | NA | TRBJ2-7 | TRBD1 | TRBV11-2
TGTGCCAGCAGTCGACTAGCCGGCAATGAGCAGTTCTTC | CASSRLAGNEQFF | NA | TRBJ2-1 | TRBD2 | TRBV27
TGTGCCAGCAGCTGGCGACTAGCGGGAGATGGGGAGACCCAGTACTTC | CASSWRLAGDGETQYF | NA | TRBJ2-5 | TRBD2 | TRBV11-2
TGTGCCAGCAGCTACGACTGGGACTATGGCTACACCTTC | CASSYDWDYGYTF | NA | TRBJ1-2 | NA | TRBV7-9
TGTGCCAGCAGCTTAGGGCTGACCGACAACGCCCCCTACGAGCAGTACTTC | CASSLGLTDNAPYEQYF | NA | TRBJ2-7 | NA | TRBV7-9
TGTGCCAGCAGTAAAACAGGGACCACTAATGAAAAACTGTTTTTT | CASSKTGTTNEKLFF | NA | TRBJ1-4 | NA | TRBV2
TGTGCCAGCAGCCCGGGGGGTCGTGGGGGCCGCTACGAGCAGTACTTC | CASSPGGRGGRYEQYF | NA | TRBJ2-7 | NA | TRBV28
TGCGCCAACCCCGGGGAGAACACTGAAGCTTTCTTT | CANPGENTEAFF | NA | TRBJ1-1 | NA | TRBV5-1
TGTGCCAGCAGCCAAGCCCCGGTTTACTATGGCTACACCTTC | CASSQAPVYYGYTF | NA | TRBJ1-2 | NA | TRBV14
TGTGCCAGCATTCTCGGGAGAAGAGGGAACACCGGGGAGCTGTTTTTT | CASILGRRGNTGELFF | few | TRBJ2-2 | NA | TRBV2
TGTGCCAGCACAGGGATTCCTGAGCAGTTCTTC | CASTGIPEQFF | NA | TRBJ2-1 | NA | TRBV2
TGTGCCAGCAGCCCAGGGGGCCCCTCCGAGCAGTACTTC | CASSPGGPSEQYF | NA | TRBJ2-7 | TRBD1 | TRBV7-3
TGTGCCAGCAGTCAACAGGGGATGGGTGAAAAACTGTTTTTT | CASSQQGMGEKLFF | NA | TRBJ1-4 | TRBD1 | TRBV28
TGTGCCAGCAGCTTTCCGGGACAGAATTCGGGATCACCCCTCCACTTT | CASSFPGQNSGSPLHF | NA | TRBJ1-6 | TRBD1 | TRBV5-5
TGTGCCAGCAGGGGGGGGAACACTGAAGCTTTCTTT | CASRGGNTEAFF | NA | TRBJ1-1 | NA | TRBV11-2
TGTGCCAGCAGTTTGTCCGGGACAGGGGATGTTGGCTACACCTTC | CASSLSGTGDVGYTF | NA | TRBJ1-2 | TRBD1 | TRBV28
TGTGCCAGCTCACCCCCAGCGGGAGCCTACGAGCAGTACTTC | CASSPPAGAYEQYF | NA | TRBJ2-7 | TRBD2 | TRBV18
TGTGCCAGCAGTTACTCGCCGGTCTACAATGAGCAGTTCTTC | CASSYSPVYNEQFF | NA | TRBJ2-1 | NA | TRBV6-5
TGTGCCAGTAGTATTTCAAGGATCAAGGGGACTGAAGCTTTCTTT | CASSISRIKGTEAFF | NA | TRBJ1-1 | NA | TRBV19
TGTGCCAGCAGTCCCAGAGGCCCCCGCGGTCTGGATACTGAAGCTTTCTTT | CASSPRGPRGLDTEAFF | NA | TRBJ1-1 | NA | TRBV7-9
TGTGCCAGCAGTTACTTGGGGGCTGAGCAGTTCTTC | CASSYLGAEQFF | NA | TRBJ2-1 | NA | TRBV6-5
TGTGCCAGCAGCAGGACTCTAGCGGGAGGGCCCTCCTACGAGCAGTACTTC | CASSRTLAGGPSYEQYF | NA | TRBJ2-7 | TRBD2 | TRBV5-6
TGTGCCAGCAGATACCAGACTAGCTTGTTCAATGAGCAGTTCTTC | CASRYQTSLFNEQFF | NA | TRBJ2-1 | TRBD2 | TRBV6-6
TGTGCCAGCTCACCCACTGGGCAGGGCAGGTCCTACGAGCAGTACTTC | CASSPTGQGRSYEQYF | once | TRBJ2-7 | NA | TRBV18
TGTGCCAGCAGCTTATTTGTTCGCGACTGGACGGACTCCTCCTACGAGCAGTACTTC | CASSLFVRDWTDSSYEQYF | NA | TRBJ2-7 | NA | TRBV7-6
TGTGTGGTGGCGGGTCGCTACACCGGGGAGCTGTTTTTT | CVVAGRYTGELFF | NA | TRBJ2-2 | NA | TRBV28
TGTGCCAGCAGCCCAGGGCTCTATAGCAATCAGCCCCAGCATTTT | CASSPGLYSNQPQHF | NA | TRBJ1-5 | NA | TRBV6-5
TGTGCCAGCAGCTCCTCGGACAGGGGTGCGAATTCACCCCTCCACTTT | CASSSSDRGANSPLHF | medium-sized | TRBJ1-6 | TRBD1 | TRBV7-2
TGTGCCTGGAGTGGGCTAGGACAGGGGGCGCTTGGCTACACCTTC | CAWSGLGQGALGYTF | once | TRBJ1-2 | TRBD1 | TRBV30
TGCGCCAGCAGCGACCCCCAGGGGAGCGAAAAACTGTTTTTT | CASSDPQGSEKLFF | NA | TRBJ1-4 | NA | TRBV5-1
TGTGCCAGCAGTGGGCTAGCGGGAGGCAATGAGCAGTTCTTC | CASSGLAGGNEQFF | once | TRBJ2-1 | TRBD2 | TRBV6-4
TGTGCCAGCAGCGCACGACTAGCGGATTACAATGAGCAGTTCTTC | CASSARLADYNEQFF | NA | TRBJ2-1 | TRBD2 | TRBV9
TGCGCCAGCGGGCGGGACCCGGACTACGAGCAGTACTTC | CASGRDPDYEQYF | NA | TRBJ2-7 | NA | TRBV5-1
TGTGCCAGCGAGGACAGCTCTGGAAACACCATATATTTT | CASEDSSGNTIYF | once | TRBJ1-3 | NA | TRBV12-3/TRBV12-4
TGTGCCATCAGTGTGACAGGGGGCACTGAAGCTTTCTTT | CAISVTGGTEAFF | NA | TRBJ1-1 | TRBD1 | TRBV10-3
TGTGCCAGCAGTTTAGCGGGAGAAGATACGCAGTATTTT | CASSLAGEDTQYF | NA | TRBJ2-3 | NA | TRBV12-3/TRBV12-4
TGTGCCAGCAGCTTAGGGCAGCCAAGCGGGTCACCCCTCCACTTT | CASSLGQPSGSPLHF | NA | TRBJ1-6 | NA | TRBV7-9
TGTGCCAGCAGCCAACAACAGGCCTATGGCTACACCTTC | CASSQQQAYGYTF | NA | TRBJ1-2 | NA | TRBV14
TGTGCTAGTGGTTTGGTACGGTTGGGAGACTCTGGGGCCAACGTCCTGACTTTC | CASGLVRLGDSGANVLTF | NA | TRBJ2-6 | NA | TRBV12-5
TGTGCCACCAGTGATTTCAGGGCAGGGGTGGATGGCTACACCTTC | CATSDFRAGVDGYTF | NA | TRBJ1-2 | NA | TRBV24-1
TGTGCCAGTACAGACAGGGGCTTTGTAGCTTTCTTT | CASTDRGFVAFF | NA | TRBJ1-1 | TRBD1 | TRBV2
TGTGCCAGCTCACCGGCTAGGGACAGGGGAAGGCCCGAGCAGTACTTC | CASSPARDRGRPEQYF | NA | TRBJ2-7 | TRBD1 | TRBV18
TGCGCCAGCAGCTCAGGACAGGGAAATGAAAAACTGTTTTTT | CASSSGQGNEKLFF | few | TRBJ1-4 | TRBD1 | TRBV5-1
TGCGCCAGCAGCTCCCGGGTTAGCGAGGGGGCCACCGGGGAGCTGTTTTTT | CASSSRVSEGATGELFF | NA | TRBJ2-2 | TRBD1 | TRBV5-1
TGTGCCAGCAGTGGAGGGGGCAACTATGGCTACACCTTC | CASSGGGNYGYTF | NA | TRBJ1-2 | TRBD1 | TRBV28
TGTGCCACCAGCAGGACTAGCCGGTCTCTTGTAAGCAATGAGCAGTTCTTC | CATSRTSRSLVSNEQFF | NA | TRBJ2-1 | TRBD2 | TRBV15
TGTGCCAGCAGTCGCCGAGGGTGGCCAAATGAAAAACTGTTTTTT | CASSRRGWPNEKLFF | NA | TRBJ1-4 | NA | TRBV27
TGTGCCATCAGTGAGTCAACAGGAAATTCACCCCTCCACTTT | CAISESTGNSPLHF | once | TRBJ1-6 | NA | TRBV10-3
TGTGCCAGCAGTTGGAGGTTCGGGAGGGACGAGCAGTACTTC | CASSWRFGRDEQYF | NA | TRBJ2-7 | TRBD2 | TRBV27
TGCGCCAGCAGCGCACACCGAATTTCCGACAGGGTCCCTGAAGCTTTCTTT | CASSAHRISDRVPEAFF | once | TRBJ1-1 | TRBD1 | TRBV10-2
TGTGCCAGCAGTGGAGGATCGGGAAAACTGTTTTTT | CASSGGSGKLFF | NA | TRBJ1-4 | NA | TRBV25-1
TGCGCCAGCAGCCAAGATCAGATCACTGAAGCTTTCTTT | CASSQDQITEAFF | NA | TRBJ1-1 | NA | TRBV4-1